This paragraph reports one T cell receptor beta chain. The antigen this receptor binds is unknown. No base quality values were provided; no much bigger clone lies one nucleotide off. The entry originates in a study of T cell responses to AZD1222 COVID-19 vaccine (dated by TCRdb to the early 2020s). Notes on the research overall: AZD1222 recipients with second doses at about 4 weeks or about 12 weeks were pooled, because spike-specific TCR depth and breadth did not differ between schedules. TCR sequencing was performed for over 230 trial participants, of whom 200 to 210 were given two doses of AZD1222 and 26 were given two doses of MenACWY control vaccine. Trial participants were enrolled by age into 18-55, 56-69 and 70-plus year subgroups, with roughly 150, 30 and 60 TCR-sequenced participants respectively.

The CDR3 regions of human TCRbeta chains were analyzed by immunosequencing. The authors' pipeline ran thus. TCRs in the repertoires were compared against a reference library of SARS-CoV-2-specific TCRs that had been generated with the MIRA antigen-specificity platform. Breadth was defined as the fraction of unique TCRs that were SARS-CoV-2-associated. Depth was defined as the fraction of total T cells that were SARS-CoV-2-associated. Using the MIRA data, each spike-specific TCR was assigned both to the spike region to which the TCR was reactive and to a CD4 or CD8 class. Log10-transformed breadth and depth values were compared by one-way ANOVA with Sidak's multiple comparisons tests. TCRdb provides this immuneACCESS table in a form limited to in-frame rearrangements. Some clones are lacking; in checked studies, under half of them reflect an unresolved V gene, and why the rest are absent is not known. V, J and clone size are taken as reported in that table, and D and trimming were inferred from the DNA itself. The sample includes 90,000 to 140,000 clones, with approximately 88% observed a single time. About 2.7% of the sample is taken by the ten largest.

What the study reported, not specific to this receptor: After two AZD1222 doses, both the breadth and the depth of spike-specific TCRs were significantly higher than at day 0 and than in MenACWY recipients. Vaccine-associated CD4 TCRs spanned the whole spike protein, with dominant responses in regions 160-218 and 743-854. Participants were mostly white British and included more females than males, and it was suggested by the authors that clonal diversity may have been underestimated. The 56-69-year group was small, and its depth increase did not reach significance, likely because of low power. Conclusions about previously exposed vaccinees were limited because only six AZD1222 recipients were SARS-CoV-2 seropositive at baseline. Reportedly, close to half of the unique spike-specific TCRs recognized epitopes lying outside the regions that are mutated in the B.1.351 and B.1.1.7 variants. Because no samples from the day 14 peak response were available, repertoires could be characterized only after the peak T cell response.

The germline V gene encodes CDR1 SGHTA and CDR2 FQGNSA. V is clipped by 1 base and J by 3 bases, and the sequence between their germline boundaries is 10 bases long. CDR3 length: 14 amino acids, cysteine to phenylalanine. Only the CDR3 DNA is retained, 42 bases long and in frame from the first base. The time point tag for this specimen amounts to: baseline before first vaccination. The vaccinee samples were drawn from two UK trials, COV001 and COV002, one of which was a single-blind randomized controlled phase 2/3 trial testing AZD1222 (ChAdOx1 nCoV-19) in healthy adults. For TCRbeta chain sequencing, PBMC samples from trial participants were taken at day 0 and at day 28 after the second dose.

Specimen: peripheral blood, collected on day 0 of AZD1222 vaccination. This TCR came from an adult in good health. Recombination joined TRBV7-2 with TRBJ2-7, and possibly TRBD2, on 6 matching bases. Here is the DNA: TGTGCCAGCAGCTTAGGCGGGATGCACTACGAGCAGTACTTC. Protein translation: CASSLGGMHYEQYF.